This TCR beta chain was observed in a study of blood T cell repertoires in COVID-19 (dated by TCRdb to 2018 to 2021). Notes on the research overall: The collaborator samples originated in the United States, Italy and Spain and spanned the acute and convalescent phases of COVID-19. Samples came from the ongoing ImmuneRACE study (first 160 participants) plus 1,254 subjects from 6 global collaborators. The repertoires were released in a freely available public database meant as a resource for research on the immune response to SARS-CoV-2. The material from the prospective study consisted of cDNA or gDNA derived from T cells, B-cell-depleted T cells, or PBMCs. Where available, HLA class I and class II types were obtained from metadata supplied by the sample provider rather than from assay-based typing. The sample metadata nearly always contained a de-identified subject ID, COVID-19 status, age in years and sex. The dataset comprised deeply sampled blood TCRbeta repertoires from subjects exposed to, actively infected with, or recovered from COVID-19. Findings and caveats that apply to the study as a whole: Clinical and demographic metadata were provided uncurated, with the amount varying by source and participant.

One collaborating source in Seattle enrolled patients while the patients were actively infected and followed the patients over time throughout the course of disease. The collaborating institutions used their own protocols to collect whole blood in K2EDTA tubes. Collaborator samples were shipped for TCRbeta analysis as frozen whole blood, isolated PBMCs, or DNA extracted from either sample type. The table lists this clone with a few counts. The antigen it binds to is not known. No qualities accompany the bases; no much larger clone lies one base away. V trim: 5 bases; J trim: 4 bases; unmatched bases: 4. CDR1 SEHNR and CDR2 FQNEAQ are derived from the germline V gene (reference sequence). Its CDR3 holds 14 amino acids, cysteine through phenylalanine. Here the CDR3 DNA is all that survives: 42 bases in frame from base 1. TCRbeta CDR3 regions were amplified from genomic DNA by means of the immunoSEQ Assay, a bias-controlled multiplex PCR. Per the original workflow: Within the assay, amplification of reference gene primers was used to estimate how many nucleated cells each sample contained. Sequence reads were collapsed and filtered to measure the absolute abundance of every unique TCRbeta CDR3 rearrangement. Productive Simpson clonality was computed per sample as the square root of Simpson's diversity index over productive rearrangements. TCRdb retrieved this table from immuneACCESS and kept in-frame rearrangements only. Not all clones are present; in checked studies, unresolved V genes account for under half, and no reason is known for the remainder. The D gene and trimming were derived from the DNA, and the V and J assignments and clone size from that table. In all, the sample holds 150,000 to 250,000 clones, and about four fifths of those were seen once. The ten largest clones represent 6% of the sample.

The receptor was isolated from a woman aged 40-49 years with COVID-19, enrolled during active disease. Sequencing was carried out using peripheral blood. The sequence joins TRBV7-9 to TRBJ1-2; 10 bases in between match TRBD1. This receptor has the CDR3 CASSRRTGGYGYTF. The sequenced DNA is TGTGCCAGCAGCCGACGGACAGGGGGCTATGGCTACACCTTC.